This T cell receptor beta chain appears in the sequencing data of a study of CD8 T cells in Susac syndrome (dated by TCRdb to the late 2010s). For the study in its entirety: Whether CD8+ T cell activation and differentiation in Susac syndrome was antigen driven was tested using repertoire sequencing. The research as a whole found: The number of individuals in the TCR sequencing and HLA analysis was acknowledged as relatively small.

RNA was extracted with the RNeasy kit and 0.5 to 1 ug was reverse transcribed using random hexamers. The immunoSEQ multiplex PCR assay, covering 54 Vbeta and 13 Jbeta segments, was used to amplify TCR beta CDR3 regions. Bias from PCR amplification was corrected by using a synthetic template baseline for primer optimization and for computational correction. The published analysis was carried out like this. Reads were annotated to V, D and J genes per IMGT and analyzed with immunoSEQ Analyzer, keeping only productive sequences. Clonality was calculated as one minus the Shannon entropy normalized by log2 of the number of productive unique sequences. For each patient and control, public and private clones were evaluated among the 100 most prevalent clones. Clones were defined as Susac-specific if absent from the healthy and MS cohorts, from around 1,100 published viral clones and from other ImmuneACCESS disease sequences. TCRdb reprocessing: public reads trimmed at Q25 with fastp, clones called with MiXCR, in-frame beta chains kept. Every CDR3 protein is listed once, alongside the most common genes and DNA of its rows. In this record, the V and J calls reflect TCRdb's handling and not the investigators' own analysis. This sample gives about 190,000 distinct CDR3 sequences in total; 85% to 95% of them show up just once. Of the sample, 0.09% to 0.12% falls within the top ten clones.

Looking up the germline V gene yields CDR1 ENHRY and CDR2 SYGVKD. V loses 4 bases of germline sequence and J loses 5 bases, and the interval between the two ends is 12 bases. From cysteine to valine, the CDR3 is 13 amino acids long. Here the CDR3 DNA is all that survives: 39 bases in frame from base 1. Peripheral blood CD8+ and CD4+ T cells from healthy donors, Susac syndrome patients and multiple sclerosis patients were profiled using high-throughput TCR beta sequencing. Healthy donors were age- and sex-matched controls. CD8+ TEMRA cells were enriched by FACS, while bulk CD8+ and CD4+ T cells were purified by magnetic negative isolation. Blood was collected in EDTA tubes and processed within 24 hours, with PBMCs isolated through density gradient centrifugation. PBMCs intended for TCR sequencing were cryopreserved in liquid nitrogen and were subsequently thawed in a 37 degrees C water bath. A purity of at least 90% was achieved for sorted or isolated CD4+, CD8+ and CD8+ TEMRA cells.

With regard to this clonotype: Its target antigen remains unknown. The input lacks base qualities; no much larger clone sits a single base away.

The sequence derives from a human donor in good health. Sequenced: CD4+ T cells from PBMCs. The chain joins TRBV10-3 to TRBJ2-7; the best D guess is TRBD1, with 6 bases matching. The CDR3 corresponds to CAISAQGGHEQYV. The nucleotides read TGTGCCATCAGTGCACAGGGTGGCCACGAGCAGTACGTC.